The 19 T cell receptor beta chains below were found in one sample sequenced in a study of shared clonotypes between healthy human individuals. Sequencing used immunoSEQ multiplex PCR; TCRdb keeps in-frame clones, though not all of them. This table has about 1.1 million clones, around three quarters appearing once. Sequences were obtained from memory CD4+ T cells from PBMCs. Stated subset: CD45RA-negative fraction. Receptors originate from a man younger than 35 in good health. Some clones in this sample may be carry-over from other donors' samples.

The chain uses TRBV30 and TRBJ2-1; TRBD2 agrees at 8 bases. Germline CDR1 reads GTSNPN; CDR2 reads SVGIG (reference sequence). V dropped 0 bases and J dropped 5; count of bases not matched to a gene: 0. This CDR3 has 13 residues. CDR3 sequence reads: CAWSVGRDNEQFF. The DNA for the CDR3 is TGTGCCTGGAGTGTCGGGAGGGACAATGAGCAGTTCTTC.

Turning to this clone: The same CDR3 arises from other DNA sequences in this sample as well. The chain is built from TRBV28 and TRBJ1-2; 7 bases fit TRBD1. There are 12 residues in the CDR3. V was pared by 8 bases and J by 4 bases, with 4 bases of the junction left unmatched. Per the germline V gene, CDR1 is MDHEN and CDR2 is SYDVKM. CDR3 sequence reads: CASRPGGYGYTF. CDR3 bases: TGTGCCAGCCGCCCAGGGGGCTATGGCTACACCTTC.

The chain carries TRBV12-2 and TRBJ2-1; the table names TRBD1, a call not compared with the DNA. TRBV12-2 is listed as a pseudogene. The CDR3 contains 16 residues. The CDR3, as DNA: TGTGCAAGTCGCTTAGCGGGACAGGGAACCTACAATGAGCAGTTCTTC. Translating gives CASRLAGQGTYNEQFF.

The CDR3, as DNA: TGTGCCAGCAGCGTTCGTCGGGGTAGCACAGATACGCAGTATTTT. It yields the protein CASSVRRGSTDTQYF. The genes are TRBV7-6 and TRBJ2-3; D possibly corresponds to TRBD2 (5 bases). This CDR3 has 15 amino acids. In germline, CDR1 is SGHVS, CDR2 FNYEAQ. Trimming took 5 bases from V and 0 from J, leaving 12 bases between them.

The chain joins TRBV28 to TRBJ1-2; possible D gene TRBD1, 5 bases. This CDR3 contains 14 residues. Between the trimmed V and J ends, which lost 2 bases and 1 base, there was a span of 8 bases. Germline assignment: CDR1 MDHEN and CDR2 SYDVKM. The CDR3 loop reads CASSLTGLNYGYTF. The CDR3 nucleotides are TGTGCCAGCAGTTTAACAGGTCTTAACTATGGCTACACCTTC.

The chain combines TRBV27 with TRBJ1-5, with D unclear. Deletions cut 0 bases from V and 5 bases from J, with 14 bases between. CDR1 and CDR2 from the germline V gene are MNHEY and SMNVEV (reference sequence). There are 16 residues in the CDR3. DNA for the CDR3: TGTGCCAGCAGTTTATCCCCCGTCGGGTACTATCAGCCCCAGCATTTT. Protein: CASSLSPVGYYQPQHF.

The genes are TRBV18 and TRBJ2-7; 12 nucleotides align to TRBD2. Germline V gene lookup returns CDR1 KGHSH and CDR2 LQKENI. CDR3 length: 16 residues. The junction had 8 bases not matched to a gene; V was cut back by 3 bases and J by 5 bases. CDR3 bases: TGTGCCAGCTCACCCCCGACTAGCGGGAGAACCCACGAGCAGTACTTC. Encoded protein: CASSPPTSGRTHEQYF.

The chain joins TRBV5-8 to TRBJ2-5; 9 bases agree with TRBD2. Germline-derived CDR1 and CDR2 are SGHTS and YDEGEE. Trimming took 6 bases from V and 3 from J; bases not matched to a gene: 9. CDR3 length equals 15 residues. DNA of the CDR3: TGTGCCAGCACCCAAGGTGCGGGAGGGAAAGAGACCCAGTACTTC. The encoded protein is CASTQGAGGKETQYF.

V gene TRBV6-1 combines with J gene TRBJ2-1; 7 nucleotides align to TRBD2. Germline V gene data show CDR1 as MNHNS and CDR2 as SASEGT. This CDR3 contains 18 residues. V was pared by 3 bases and J by 8 bases, with 19 bases of the junction left unmatched. CDR3 bases: TGTGCCAGCAGTGACGCTTTTTGGGGTGCGGGAGCCCGCGATGAGCAGTTCTTC. Translation: CASSDAFWGAGARDEQFF.

The chain has TRBV6-4 and TRBJ2-1; TRBD2 matches at 14 bases. Germline V gene data show CDR1 as MRHNA and CDR2 as SNTAGT. J gave up 8 bases and V 6 bases, and 6 bases lay outside the gene matches. This CDR3 comprises 15 residues. The CDR3 loop reads CASRPGLAGVDEQFF. In nucleotides, the CDR3 is TGTGCCAGCAGACCGGGACTAGCGGGAGTCGATGAGCAGTTCTTC.

V gene TRBV19 combines with J gene TRBJ2-5, with 8 nucleotides matching TRBD1. The CDR3 spans 15 residues. V lost 0 bases to trimming and J lost 5 bases; unmatched junction nucleotides: 5. Germline V lookup: CDR1 LNHDA, CDR2 SQIVND (reference sequence). The CDR3 sequence is CASSIEQGAGETQYF. In DNA, the CDR3 is TGTGCCAGTAGTATAGAGCAGGGGGCAGGGGAGACCCAGTACTTC.

The chain recombines TRBV9 with TRBJ2-7, with TRBD2 as a possible D gene (6 bases). Per germline, CDR1 SGDLS and CDR2 YYNGEE. V gave up 5 bases and J gave up 6 bases, with 21 bases separating them. The CDR3 is made up of 15 amino acids. DNA for the CDR3: TGTGCCAGCAGTAGGATGGGGGGAGTGCCGGGCGAGCAGTACTTC. It translates to CASSRMGGVPGEQYF.

The chain employs TRBV4-3 and TRBJ1-4; no reliable D call. This CDR3 spans 13 amino acids. V lost 4 bases to trimming and J lost 8 bases, with 11 bases between them. Germline lookup yields CDR1 LGHNA and CDR2 YSLEER. The DNA for the CDR3 is TGCGCCAGCAGCCCGCCCCTGGAAGAAAAACTGTTTTTT. Its translation is CASSPPLEEKLFF.

Details on this clone: One end of the junction fails to match germline, which may point to a read error. The gene calls are TRBV6-5 and TRBJ2-7; 9 positions match TRBD2. CDR3 length: 14 residues. Germline V gene data show CDR1 as MNHEY and CDR2 as SVGAGI. CDR3 coding DNA: TGTGCCACCAGTAGGCGGGAGGGCCCCTACGAGCAGTACTTC. Translated: CATSRREGPYEQYF.

The chain carries TRBV30 and TRBJ2-1, with unresolved D. With 3 bases removed from V and 5 bases from J, the gap between germline ends came to 14 bases. Germline CDR1 is GTSNPN and CDR2 is SVGIG (reference sequence). The CDR3 length is 14 residues. The CDR3 bases are TGTGCCTGGAGAAGGCCAGACAAACACAATGAGCAGTTCTTC. It translates to CAWRRPDKHNEQFF.

This chain links TRBV2 with TRBJ1-3; no firm D call. Germline assignment: CDR1 SNHLY and CDR2 FYNNEI. The V end was cut by 9 bases, the J end by 0 bases, with 9 bases between. The length of the CDR3 is 13 residues. CDR3 in DNA: TGTGCCAGTACACGGGACTCTGGAAACACCATATATTTT. It yields the protein CASTRDSGNTIYF.

V gene TRBV10-3 combines with J gene TRBJ1-1; TRBD1 matches 7 bases. Germline V gene lookup returns CDR1 ENHRY and CDR2 SYGVKD. This CDR3 is built from 14 residues. The V gene end was trimmed by 11 bases and the J gene end by 3 bases; junction bases not matched to a gene: 12. CDR3 in amino acids: CAVTRQGRDTEAFF. In nucleotides, the CDR3 is TGTGCCGTCACTCGACAGGGACGGGACACTGAAGCTTTCTTT.

This clone has a handful of counts. This chain links TRBV29-1 with TRBJ2-7; D may match TRBD1 or TRBD2 (6 bases each). The CDR3 is 14 amino acids. CDR1 and CDR2 from the germline V gene are SQVTM and ANQGSEA. The V end was cut by 7 bases, the J end by 5 bases, with 21 bases between. In DNA, the CDR3 is TGCAGCGGCTTAGGGGGGCCAGGGGTGGACGAGCAGTACTTC. Encoded protein: CSGLGGPGVDEQYF.

The chain has TRBV4-2 and TRBJ2-1; D uncertain. Germline V CDR1 and CDR2: LGHNA, YNFKEQ. Between the trimmed V and J ends, which lost 5 bases and 9 bases, there was a span of 11 bases. This CDR3 has 12 residues. The DNA for the CDR3 is TGTGCCAGCAGCTCCGCAGGAAGTGAGCAGTTCTTC. As protein: CASSSAGSEQFF.